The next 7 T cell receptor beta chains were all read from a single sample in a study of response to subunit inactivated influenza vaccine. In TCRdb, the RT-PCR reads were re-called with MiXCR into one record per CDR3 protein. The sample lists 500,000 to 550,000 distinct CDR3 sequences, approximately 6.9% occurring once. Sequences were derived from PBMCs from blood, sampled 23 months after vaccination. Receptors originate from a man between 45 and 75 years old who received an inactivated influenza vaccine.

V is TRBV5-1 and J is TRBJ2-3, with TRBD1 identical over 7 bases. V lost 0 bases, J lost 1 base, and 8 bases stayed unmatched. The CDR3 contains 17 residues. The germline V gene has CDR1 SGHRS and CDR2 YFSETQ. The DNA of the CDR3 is TGCGCCAGCAGCTTGGAGGGACAGCGTTCTGGCACAGATACGCAGTATTTT. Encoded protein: CASSLEGQRSGTDTQYF.

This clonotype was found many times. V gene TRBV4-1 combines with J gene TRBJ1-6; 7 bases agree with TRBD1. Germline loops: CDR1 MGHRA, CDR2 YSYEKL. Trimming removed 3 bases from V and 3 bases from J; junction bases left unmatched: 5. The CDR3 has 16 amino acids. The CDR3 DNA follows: TGCGCCAGCAGCCAGGCGGGGACAGTCTATAATTCACCCCTCCACTTT. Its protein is CASSQAGTVYNSPLHF.

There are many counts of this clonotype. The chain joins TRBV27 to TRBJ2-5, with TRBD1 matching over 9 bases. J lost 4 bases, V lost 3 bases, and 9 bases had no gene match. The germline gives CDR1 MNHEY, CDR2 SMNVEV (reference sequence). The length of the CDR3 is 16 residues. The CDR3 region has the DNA TGTGCCAGCAGTTTGGGACAGGGATTTTCGGGAGAGACCCAGTACTTC. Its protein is CASSLGQGFSGETQYF.

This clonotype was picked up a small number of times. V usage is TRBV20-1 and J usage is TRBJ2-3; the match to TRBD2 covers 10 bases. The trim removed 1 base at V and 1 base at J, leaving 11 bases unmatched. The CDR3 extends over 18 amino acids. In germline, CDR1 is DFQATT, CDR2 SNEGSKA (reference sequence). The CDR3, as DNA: TGCAGTGCTAGAGTACCCAGCGGGAGGGGTTTTGGCACAGATACGCAGTATTTT. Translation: CSARVPSGRGFGTDTQYF.

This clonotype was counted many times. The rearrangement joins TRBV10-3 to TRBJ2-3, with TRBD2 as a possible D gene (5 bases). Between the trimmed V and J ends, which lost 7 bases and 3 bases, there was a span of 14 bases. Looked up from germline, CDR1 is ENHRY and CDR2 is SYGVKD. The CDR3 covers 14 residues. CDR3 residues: CAITEGFGTDTQYF. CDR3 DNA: TGTGCCATCACCGAGGGATTTGGGACAGATACGCAGTATTTT.

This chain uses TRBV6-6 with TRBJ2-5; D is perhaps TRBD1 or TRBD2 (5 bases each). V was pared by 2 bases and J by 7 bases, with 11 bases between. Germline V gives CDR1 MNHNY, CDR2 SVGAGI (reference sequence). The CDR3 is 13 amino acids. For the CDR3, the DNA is TGTGCCAGCAGTTACCGGGGCTGGGGGACCCAGTACTTC. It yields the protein CASSYRGWGTQYF.

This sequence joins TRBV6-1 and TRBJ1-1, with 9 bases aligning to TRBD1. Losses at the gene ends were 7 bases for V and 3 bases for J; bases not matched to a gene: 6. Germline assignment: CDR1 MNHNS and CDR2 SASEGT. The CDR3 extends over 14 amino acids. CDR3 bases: TGTGCCAGCAAAGGGACAGGGTCATACACTGAAGCTTTCTTT. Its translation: CASKGTGSYTEAFF.